The 9 T cell receptor beta chains below come from one sample, sequenced in a study of shared clonotypes between healthy human individuals. The protocol was immunoSEQ multiplex PCR, while the TCRdb copy is restricted to in-frame clones and leaves out a portion. The sample has roughly 1 million clones, 70% to 80% seen once. Material for sequencing was memory CD4+ T cells sorted from blood. Described subset: CD45RA-negative fraction. These receptors came from a man between 18 and 35 years old in good health.

This clone was recorded a few times. CDR3 sequence reads: CASRSVEGYTF. CDR3 DNA: TGTGCCAGCCGATCAGTGGAGGGCTACACCTTC. This chain joins TRBV27 and TRBJ1-2; D not certain. V was cut by 8 bases and J by 8 bases, with 12 bases left in between. CDR1 and CDR2 (germline): MNHEY, SMNVEV (reference sequence). This CDR3 contains 11 residues.

The rearrangement links TRBV9 to TRBJ1-1; the D is unclear. The V end was cut by 0 bases, the J end by 0 bases, with 9 bases between. This CDR3 is built from 15 residues. Germline V CDR1 and CDR2: SGDLS, YYNGEE. CDR3 nucleotides: TGTGCCAGCAGCGTAGGGAGGGCGGTGAACACTGAAGCTTTCTTT. This gives the protein CASSVGRAVNTEAFF. The variable domain in full, completed from reference TRBV9 and TRBJ1-1, reads DSGVTQTPKHLITATGQRVTLRCSPRSGDLSVYWYQQSLDQGLQFLIQYYNGEERAKGNILERFSAQQFPDLHSELNLSSLELGDSALYFCASSVGRAVNTEAFFGQGTRLTVV.

The rearrangement joins TRBV7-9 to TRBJ1-2; D unresolved. The CDR3 covers 14 residues. Germline-derived CDR1 and CDR2 are SEHNR and FQNEAQ (reference sequence). The ends were cut back, 1 base at V and 1 base at J, with 7 bases in the middle. The CDR3 DNA follows: TGTGCCAGCAGCTTAGTTGGGGTTAACTATGGCTACACCTTC. Translation: CASSLVGVNYGYTF.

This clone has ten or more counts. The chain employs TRBV21-1 and TRBJ2-2; TRBD2 is the table's D call, not checked against the DNA. TRBV21-1 is listed as a pseudogene. This CDR3 is 14 amino acids long. The CDR3 loop reads CASSGTLNTGELFF. DNA for the CDR3: TGTGCCAGCAGCGGGACTTTGAACACCGGGGAGCTGTTTTTT.

The V call is TRBV10-3, the J call TRBJ2-1; 7 bases are shared with TRBD2. This CDR3 contains 16 residues. V trimming: 8 bases; J trimming: 6 bases; junction bases outside the gene matches: 16. CDR1 and CDR2 (germline): ENHRY, SYGVKD. As DNA, the CDR3 is TGTGCCATCGCCTCCTTCCACGCGGGGGTCTCCAATGAGCAGTTCTTC. Amino acid sequence: CAIASFHAGVSNEQFF.

This chain links TRBV19 with TRBJ1-1; D is ambiguous. The V end lost 2 bases, the J end lost 1 base, and 11 bases lay between the germline ends. The CDR3 length is 15 residues. Germline CDR1 is LNHDA and CDR2 is SQIVND (reference sequence). Written as DNA, the CDR3 is TGTGCCAGTAGTATACCTAAGGGCCCGAACACTGAAGCTTTCTTT. Translated, it gives CASSIPKGPNTEAFF.

This rearrangement joins TRBV18 to TRBJ2-1; D is unresolved. Per the germline V gene, CDR1 is KGHSH and CDR2 is LQKENI. Trimming took 2 bases from V and 9 from J, leaving 14 bases between them. The CDR3 is 14 amino acids. The CDR3 bases are TGTGCCAGCTCACCATTTGAATCCGAGTTTGAGCAGTTCTTC. This codes for CASSPFESEFEQFF.

About this clone: At one of its ends the junction is not consistent with the germline gene, which may arise from a read error. The chain employs TRBV10-2 and TRBJ2-1, with D hard to call. There are 11 residues in the CDR3. Germline loops: CDR1 WSHSY, CDR2 SAAADI. CDR3 in DNA: TGCGCCAGCGGTGACTTAAATGAGCAGTTCTTC. This codes for CASGDLNEQFF.

This rearrangement joins TRBV29-1 to TRBJ2-1; TRBD2 matches 13 bases. J lost 9 bases, V lost 5 bases, and 4 bases had no gene match. Germline CDR1 is SQVTM and CDR2 is ANQGSEA. CDR3 length: 13 amino acids. The CDR3 DNA sequence: TGCAGCGTTATGGGACTAGCGGGACCTGAGCAGTTCTTC. Its protein product is CSVMGLAGPEQFF.